This is a list of T cell receptor beta chains from one sample in a study of control samples from healthy donors and cancer patients. Assay used: immunoSEQ multiplex PCR; TCRdb lists only in-frame clones, some missing. The sample records some 140,000 clones, around 94% being singletons. The sequenced material came from PBMCs. The receptor set was obtained from a man aged 60-69 years with colorectal cancer. CDR3s include the opening cysteine and the closing phenylalanine or tryptophan. The order of the fields is J gene, V gene, D gene, clone size, CDR3 protein, CDR3 DNA. The D gene is left open where the match is weak. Not every row has a clone size; where given, it reads once, few, many or a size class.

J: TRBJ2-1
V: TRBV10-3
D: -
size: -
CDR3: CAISESLTPQQFF
DNA: TGTGCCATCAGTGAGTCTCTGACCCCTCAGCAGTTCTTC

J: TRBJ2-5
V: TRBV14
D: TRBD2
size: -
CDR3: CASSQGNRGAQYF
DNA: TGTGCCAGCAGCCAGGGGAACCGGGGGGCCCAGTACTTC

J: TRBJ2-1
V: TRBV11-1
D: TRBD2
size: -
CDR3: CASSLVAGQWNEQFF
DNA: TGTGCCAGCAGCTTAGTAGCGGGCCAATGGAATGAGCAGTTCTTC

J: TRBJ2-3
V: TRBV7-2
D: -
size: -
CDR3: CASSLGGSDTQYF
DNA: TGTGCCAGCAGCTTAGGGGGTTCGGATACGCAGTATTTT

J: TRBJ1-1
V: TRBV12-5
D: TRBD1
size: -
CDR3: CASGPGTGGWNTEAFF
DNA: TGTGCTAGTGGTCCCGGGACAGGGGGCTGGAACACTGAAGCTTTCTTT

J: TRBJ2-3
V: TRBV18
D: TRBD2
size: -
CDR3: CASSPGGGAGDTQYF
DNA: TGTGCCAGCTCACCGGGCGGGGGGGCTGGAGATACGCAGTATTTT

J: TRBJ2-7
V: TRBV5-5
D: -
size: -
CDR3: CASSLRDGVYEQYF
DNA: TGTGCCAGCAGCTTACGGGACGGTGTCTACGAGCAGTACTTC

J: TRBJ2-1
V: TRBV5-6
D: -
size: -
CDR3: CASSTETRGEQFF
DNA: TGTGCCAGCAGCACCGAAACCCGAGGAGAGCAGTTCTTC

J: TRBJ2-1
V: TRBV7-2
D: -
size: -
CDR3: CASSLGSRLNEQFF
DNA: TGTGCCAGCAGCTTGGGGAGCCGGCTAAATGAGCAGTTCTTC

J: TRBJ2-3
V: TRBV9
D: TRBD2
size: -
CDR3: CASSVASGGDTQYF
DNA: TGTGCCAGCAGCGTAGCTAGCGGGGGGGATACGCAGTATTTT

J: TRBJ2-3
V: TRBV6-2/TRBV6-3
D: -
size: -
CDR3: CASSYSQGRILTDTQYF
DNA: TGTGCCAGCAGTTACTCGCAGGGGAGGATACTCACAGATACGCAGTATTTT

J: TRBJ2-5
V: TRBV6-1
D: TRBD1
size: -
CDR3: CASRGTGGVETQYF
DNA: TGTGCCAGCCGTGGGACAGGGGGTGTTGAGACCCAGTACTTC

J: TRBJ1-2
V: TRBV12-3/TRBV12-4
D: TRBD1
size: once
CDR3: CASSRTGGGYTF
DNA: TGTGCCAGCAGCAGGACAGGGGGTGGCTACACCTTC

J: TRBJ2-5
V: TRBV9
D: TRBD2
size: -
CDR3: CASSPGTSGGAYETQYF
DNA: TGTGCCAGCAGCCCGGGGACTAGCGGGGGGGCTTATGAGACCCAGTACTTC

J: TRBJ2-7
V: TRBV4-2
D: TRBD2
size: -
CDR3: CASSPPGLAGGYEQYF
DNA: TGTGCCAGCAGCCCTCCGGGACTAGCGGGCGGATACGAGCAGTACTTC

J: TRBJ1-1
V: TRBV27
D: -
size: -
CDR3: CASSLGGGSTEAFF
DNA: TGTGCCAGCAGTTTAGGGGGAGGGAGCACTGAAGCTTTCTTT

J: TRBJ1-1
V: TRBV25-1
D: -
size: -
CDR3: CASSHIKDSMNTEAFF
DNA: TGTGCCAGCAGTCATATAAAGGACAGTATGAACACTGAAGCTTTCTTT

J: TRBJ1-4
V: TRBV29-1
D: TRBD1
size: -
CDR3: CSAGTGGNEKLFF
DNA: TGCAGCGCCGGGACAGGGGGGAATGAAAAACTGTTTTTT

J: TRBJ1-2
V: TRBV6-4
D: -
size: -
CDR3: CASSPGGGIGGYTF
DNA: TGTGCCAGCAGCCCCGGGGGGGGGATTGGAGGCTACACCTTC

J: TRBJ2-2
V: TRBV5-6
D: -
size: -
CDR3: CASSFSRGLDTGELFF
DNA: TGTGCCAGCAGCTTTAGCAGGGGCCTCGACACCGGGGAGCTGTTTTTT

J: TRBJ2-7
V: TRBV4-3
D: -
size: -
CDR3: CASSQDNSAYEQYF
DNA: TGCGCCAGCAGCCAAGACAACAGTGCCTACGAGCAGTACTTC

J: TRBJ1-1
V: TRBV5-1
D: -
size: -
CDR3: CASRLEEAEAFF
DNA: TGCGCCAGCAGGTTGGAGGAGGCTGAAGCTTTCTTT

J: TRBJ2-7
V: TRBV9
D: -
size: -
CDR3: CASSVEERGEQYF
DNA: TGTGCCAGCAGCGTAGAAGAACGGGGCGAGCAGTACTTC

J: TRBJ1-6
V: TRBV9
D: TRBD1
size: -
CDR3: CASSVTGWDNSPLHF
DNA: TGTGCCAGCAGCGTGACAGGGTGGGATAATTCACCCCTCCACTTT

J: TRBJ1-5
V: TRBV19
D: TRBD1
size: -
CDR3: CASTLRGQSNQPQHF
DNA: TGTGCCAGTACCCTCAGGGGGCAGAGCAATCAGCCCCAGCATTTT

J: TRBJ1-5
V: TRBV9
D: TRBD1
size: -
CDR3: CASSRQGGQPQHF
DNA: TGTGCCAGCAGCCGACAGGGGGGTCAGCCCCAGCATTTT

J: TRBJ1-6
V: TRBV11-2
D: TRBD1
size: -
CDR3: CASSLVARGYNSPLHF
DNA: TGTGCCAGCAGCTTAGTGGCCAGGGGGTATAATTCACCCCTCCACTTT

J: TRBJ2-4
V: TRBV5-5
D: -
size: -
CDR3: CASSSARSAIQYF
DNA: TGTGCCAGCAGCTCGGCAAGGTCTGCCATTCAGTACTTC